The 11 T cell receptor beta chains below come from one sample, sequenced in a study of post-analysis software for immune sequencing data. Overall study findings and caveats: TRBV segments more frequent in patients than in controls numbered a few and included TRBV5-6, TRBV5-1 and TRBV20-1.

Their specific antigens are unknown. cDNA libraries for TCR beta contained unique molecular identifiers. MiXCR was run by TCRdb on the PCR reads, yielding one entry per CDR3 protein. The table includes hundreds of thousands of distinct CDR3 sequences, around 60% detected once. What was sequenced was blood. The receptor set was obtained from a girl aged 2 to 9 with multiple sclerosis.

J is TRBJ2-5 and V is TRBV10-2, with unresolved D. Germline CDR1 reads WSHSY; CDR2 reads SAAADI. Between the trimmed V and J ends, which lost 0 bases and 4 bases, there was a span of 9 bases. The CDR3 has 14 amino acids. In DNA form, the CDR3 reads TGCGCCAGCAGTGAGTCTTGGGTGGCAGAGACCCAGTACTTC. Translation: CASSESWVAETQYF.

This chain links TRBV11-2 with TRBJ2-7; no clear D gene. The J call may not be correct, given that the DNA end is closer to TRBJ2-5. Looked up from germline, CDR1 is SGHAT and CDR2 is FQNNGV. The CDR3 sequence is 14 residues long. The CDR3 region has the DNA TGTGCCAGCAGCCCAGGCCGTCTAAGGGAGACCCAGTACTTC. Translated, it gives CASSPGRLRETQYF.

This rearrangement joins TRBV29-1 to TRBJ2-5; TRBD1 might be the D (6 bases). This CDR3 is built from 13 residues. Trimming pared 7 bases from V and 2 bases from J, leaving 14 bases between. Germline V gives CDR1 SQVTM, CDR2 ANQGSEA. CDR3 amino acids: CSASDRPQETQYF. The CDR3 nucleotides read TGCAGCGCCTCGGACAGACCGCAAGAGACCCAGTACTTC.

The chain carries TRBV20-1 and TRBJ2-1; 7 nucleotides match TRBD2. The CDR3 contains 15 residues. The V segment lost 0 bases and the J segment 5 bases; nucleotides outside the gene matches: 7. The germline V gene encodes CDR1 DFQATT and CDR2 SNEGSKA (reference sequence). CDR3 in amino acids: CSARDFGGTHNEQFF. The CDR3 nucleotides are TGCAGTGCTAGAGATTTCGGGGGGACCCACAATGAGCAGTTCTTC.

The chain recombines TRBV6-2 or TRBV6-3 with TRBJ2-7; no reliable D call. V was trimmed by 2 bases and J by 6 bases, leaving 8 bases between them. The CDR3 length is 12 residues. CDR1 is MNHEY, CDR2 SVGEGT, per germline. The CDR3 here is CASSYPFGEQYF. The CDR3 nucleotides read TGTGCCAGCAGTTACCCCTTTGGCGAGCAGTACTTC.

The genes are TRBV5-1 and TRBJ2-3, with 7 bases aligning to TRBD2. CDR1 is SGHRS and CDR2 is YFSETQ in the germline V gene. Trimming cost V 7 bases and J 0 bases; bases outside gene matches: 8. CDR3 length: 15 residues. CDR3 DNA sequence: TGCGCCAGCTTGGTAGCGGGCGCAAGCACAGATACGCAGTATTTT. Amino acid sequence: CASLVAGASTDTQYF.

This clonotype came up a few times. The genes are TRBV19 and TRBJ2-7; D is unclear. V lost 6 bases, J lost 2 bases, and 5 bases lay in between. Germline V gene lookup returns CDR1 LNHDA and CDR2 SQIVND (reference sequence). This CDR3 has 11 amino acids. This chain's CDR3 is CASRDTYEQYF. CDR3 nucleotides: TGTGCCAGTAGGGATACCTACGAGCAGTACTTC.

This clonotype occurred a few times. This sequence joins TRBV30 and TRBJ1-1; TRBD1 might be the D (6 bases). V lost 0 bases to trimming and J lost 0 bases, with 8 bases between them. The CDR3 is 14 amino acids. Germline loops: CDR1 GTSNPN, CDR2 SVGIG (reference sequence). CDR3 sequence reads: CAWSVRGLNTEAFF. The CDR3 DNA reads as TGTGCCTGGAGTGTACGGGGGCTGAACACTGAAGCTTTCTTT.

The gene calls are TRBV5-1 and TRBJ2-7; D unclear. Per germline, CDR1 SGHRS and CDR2 YFSETQ. Trimming left V 0 bases short and J 5 bases short, with 9 bases between. This CDR3 spans 13 amino acids. The CDR3 here is CASSLAQIHEQYF. For the CDR3, the DNA is TGCGCCAGCAGCTTGGCACAGATCCACGAGCAGTACTTC.

The V call is TRBV4-2, the J call TRBJ1-2; 9 bases align to TRBD1. V gave up 5 bases and J gave up 5 bases; unmatched junction bases: 6. This CDR3 comprises 14 residues. Germline V lookup: CDR1 LGHNA, CDR2 YNFKEQ. The CDR3 reads CASSADRGDYGYTF. DNA for the CDR3: TGTGCCAGCAGCGCCGACAGGGGGGATTATGGCTACACCTTC.

A few counts support this clonotype. The rearrangement links TRBV4-2 to TRBJ1-6; tentative D call: TRBD1 (5 bases). The CDR3 extends over 16 amino acids. Germline assignment: CDR1 LGHNA and CDR2 YNFKEQ. With 4 bases removed from V and 3 bases from J, the gap between germline ends came to 13 bases. The CDR3 sequence is CASSLQTDSYNSPLHF. In DNA, the CDR3 is TGTGCCAGCAGCCTTCAGACAGACAGCTATAATTCACCCCTCCACTTT.